The 10 T cell receptor beta chains given below trace back to one sample, sequenced in a study of CD8 T cells in Susac syndrome. RNA amounts of about 0.5 to 1 ug underwent reverse transcription with random hexamers. TCRdb re-called the immunoSEQ multiplex PCR reads through MiXCR, storing one row per CDR3 protein. The top ten clones hold more than 0.25% of a sample with around 130,000 distinct CDR3 sequences, just under 95% of them seen once. Sequenced sample: CD8+ T cells from PBMCs. The receptors were gathered from a human donor with Susac syndrome.

The V call is TRBV5-4, the J call TRBJ2-7; D uncertain. CDR1 and CDR2 (germline): SGHNT, YYREEE (reference sequence). The CDR3 runs 15 residues. Trimming removed 4 bases at V and 6 bases at J, with 20 bases between. The CDR3 bases are TGTGCCAGCAGCCCCACCAACGCGGATCCCTCCGAGCAGTACTTC. This translates into CASSPTNADPSEQYF.

The chain has TRBV20-1 and TRBJ1-2, with 9 bases aligning to TRBD1. The germline gives CDR1 DFQATT, CDR2 SNEGSKA (reference sequence). The CDR3 runs to 17 residues. V dropped 6 bases and J dropped 4; count of bases not matched to a gene: 18. The CDR3 DNA is TGCAGTGCCCTCACACCGGGACAGGGAGTTTCGAGCTATGGCTACACCTTC. Protein product: CSALTPGQGVSSYGYTF.

The rearrangement links TRBV27 to TRBJ1-5, with D possibly matching TRBD1 (5 bases). Trimming took off 3 bases at V and 5 bases at J, with 11 bases between the two ends. The CDR3 spans 14 residues. Germline V CDR1 and CDR2: MNHEY, SMNVEV (reference sequence). The CDR3 reads CASSFGGVDQPQHF. The CDR3 nucleotides are TGTGCCAGCAGTTTCGGGGGAGTGGATCAGCCCCAGCATTTT.

The rearrangement joins TRBV12-3 or TRBV12-4 to TRBJ2-1; 9 bases line up with TRBD1. J gave up 0 bases and V 7 bases, and 4 bases lay outside the gene matches. CDR3 size: 15 residues. The CDR3 sequence is CASKRGQGSYNEQFF. In DNA, the CDR3 is TGTGCCAGCAAAAGGGGACAGGGCTCCTACAATGAGCAGTTCTTC.

This clonotype was seen once. This rearrangement joins TRBV6-5 to TRBJ1-2, with D perhaps TRBD1 (6 bases). V shed 5 bases and J shed 7 bases, with 17 bases lying between them. The CDR3 consists of 14 residues. Germline CDR1 and CDR2: MNHEY and SVGAGI. The CDR3 DNA reads as TGTGCCAGCAGTGTACAGGGAGGAAACGGTGGCTACACCTTC. Its translation is CASSVQGGNGGYTF.

The genes are TRBV7-8 and TRBJ1-4; 9 nucleotides match TRBD1. This CDR3 comprises 15 residues. Germline-derived CDR1 and CDR2 are SGHVS and FQNEAQ. With 5 bases clipped from V and 8 bases from J, the junction kept 9 bases outside the gene matches. The CDR3 spells CASSADRGIGEKLFF. CDR3 sequence (DNA): TGTGCCAGCAGCGCCGACAGGGGGATTGGGGAAAAACTGTTTTTT.

The chain uses TRBV30 and TRBJ2-7; possibly TRBD2 for D (5 bases). Deletions cut 4 bases from V and 2 bases from J, with 21 bases between. Germline loops: CDR1 GTSNPN, CDR2 SVGIG (reference sequence). This CDR3 is built from 16 residues. The CDR3 DNA follows: TGTGCCTGGATTGAACGAGCGGCTACCCAGACCTACGAGCAGTACTTC. The encoded protein is CAWIERAATQTYEQYF. Variable domain in full (rest from reference TRBV30 and TRBJ2-7): SQTIHQWPATLVQPVGSPLSLECTVEGTSNPNLYWYRQAAGRGLQLLFYSVGIGQISSEVPQNLSASRPQDRQFILSSKKLLLSDSGFYLCAWIERAATQTYEQYFGPGTRLTVT.

The chain carries TRBV12-3 or TRBV12-4 and TRBJ2-7; no clear D. The CDR3 is made up of 13 amino acids. With 3 bases removed from V and 2 bases from J, the gap between germline ends came to 8 bases. CDR3 residues: CASSFLDPYEQYF. In DNA, the CDR3 is TGTGCCAGCAGTTTCCTCGACCCCTACGAGCAGTACTTC.

V gene TRBV30 combines with J gene TRBJ1-2, with D uncertain. V dropped 1 base and J dropped 6 bases, with 3 bases sitting between them. Germline lookup yields CDR1 GTSNPN and CDR2 SVGIG (reference sequence). There are 10 residues in the CDR3. The CDR3 loop reads CAWSGNGYTF. The DNA of the CDR3 is TGTGCCTGGAGTGGGAATGGCTACACCTTC.

V is TRBV18 and J is TRBJ1-1, with unresolved D. Germline assignment: CDR1 KGHSH and CDR2 LQKENI. The ends were cut back, 7 bases at V and 5 bases at J, with 11 bases in the middle. The CDR3 sequence is 12 residues long. CDR3 nucleotide sequence: TGTGCCAGCTATGAGGGTTCAACTGAAGCTTTCTTT. Encoded protein: CASYEGSTEAFF. The full variable domain, rest sourced from reference TRBV18 and TRBJ1-1, is NAGVMQNPRHLVRRRGQEARLRCSPMKGHSHVYWYRQLPEEGLKFMVYLQKENIIDESGMPKERFSAEFPKEGPSILRIQQVVRGDSAAYFCASYEGSTEAFFGQGTRLTVV.